This is a list of T cell receptor beta chains from one sample in a study of post-analysis software for immune sequencing data. TCRdb re-analysed the PCR reads in MiXCR, keeping a single row per CDR3 protein. This sample carries 750,000 to 950,000 distinct CDR3 sequences, approximately 50% of them seen once, and the ten largest clones take about 4.8%. What was sequenced was blood. The receptors shown here come from a girl between 5 and 17 years old with multiple sclerosis. Both conserved end residues are part of each CDR3.

CSVAGRVTDEQYF	-	TRBV29-1
CASSLQREGWNIQYF	TRBJ2-4	TRBV11-2
CSAREKGQGPYEQYF	-	TRBV20-1
CASSAGQGYKNIQYF	TRBJ2-4	TRBV18
CSASHLSGGATDTLYF	TRBJ2-3	TRBV20-1
CSARDPGTGAYGYTF	TRBJ1-2	TRBV20-1
CASSPLRTVEQFF	TRBJ2-1	TRBV5-1
CVSRGAGTGERNEQFF	TRBJ2-1	TRBV28
CASSLGQAAKSDTQYF	TRBJ2-3	TRBV28
CASSGDGSYEQYF	TRBJ2-7	TRBV5-1
CASSWDTREVEQYF	-	TRBV5-6
CASRQSSGSNQPQHF	TRBJ1-5	TRBV27
CASSQGGTTYQETQYF	TRBJ2-5	TRBV4-2
CGARAAEFETQYF	TRBJ2-5	TRBV20-1
CASSPGSGDNEQFF	TRBJ2-1	TRBV4-2
CASRHARMREQYF	TRBJ2-7	TRBV7-9
CASRSKRGVEETQYF	TRBJ2-5	TRBV11-2
CSVESGQITRQYF	TRBJ2-7	TRBV29-1
CSVGGTGTGGSYEQYF	TRBJ2-7	TRBV29-1
CASSPGRASTDTQYF	TRBJ2-3	TRBV7-6
CSVSPRLASTDTQYF	TRBJ2-3	TRBV29-1
CASSIRAGTNYGYTF	TRBJ1-2	TRBV3-1
CAISQPGLAGVTDTQYF	TRBJ2-3	TRBV10-3
CASSSGQGAYFYGYTF	TRBJ1-2	TRBV7-9
CSGTKQLNTEAFF	TRBJ1-1	TRBV29-1
CASSAREGSYEQYF	TRBJ2-7	TRBV7-7
CSARESSSGSISGEQFF	TRBJ2-1	TRBV20-1
CASSRGGDQETQYF	TRBJ2-5	TRBV13
CASSVGGGLDYNEQFF	TRBJ2-1	TRBV9
CASSLEGGETQYF	TRBJ2-5	TRBV5-1
CAIGGQGNTGELFF	TRBJ2-2	TRBV10-3
CATQTGGGNIQYF	TRBJ2-4	TRBV6-5
CASKGQGPPQAFF	TRBJ1-1	TRBV19
CASSLTGDPNTGELFF	TRBJ2-2	TRBV12-3/TRBV12-4
CASSQDLASGGRSNEQFF	TRBJ2-1	TRBV4-3
CSVGQGGTYEQYF	TRBJ2-7	TRBV29-1
CASSPGLAVPFTMGQYF	TRBJ2-5	TRBV5-1
CASSLSRDREQFF	TRBJ2-1	TRBV7-9
CASSYSGGQVAGYTF	TRBJ1-2	TRBV6-5
CSVWENEQFF	TRBJ2-1	TRBV29-1
CASSSFPGAQFFEQYF	TRBJ2-7	TRBV5-1
CSAKLDRSGDWTEAFF	TRBJ1-1	TRBV20-1
CSARRGGRTDTQYF	TRBJ2-3	TRBV20-1
CASSRFGGADEQYF	TRBJ2-7	TRBV6-2/TRBV6-3
CSARGRTSGHYEQYF	TRBJ2-7	TRBV20-1
CATLTSGRDTQYF	TRBJ2-3	TRBV10-2
CASSATSGGANEQFF	TRBJ2-1	TRBV5-1
CASSPRQSGSYNEQFF	TRBJ2-1	TRBV19
CAISRQSLHGYTF	TRBJ1-2	TRBV10-3
CSVEGVGAVEQFF	TRBJ2-1	TRBV29-1
CASSVAGGSLSYEQYF	TRBJ2-7	TRBV9
CASSRLLGLSGPLANYGYTF	TRBJ1-2	TRBV27
CASSLTGQANTEAFF	TRBJ1-1	TRBV28
CASSLVGTASSPLHF	TRBJ1-6	TRBV12-3/TRBV12-4
CASSLLAVDATNEKLFF	TRBJ1-4	TRBV7-3
CASRATAGNEQFF	TRBJ2-1	TRBV5-4
CSAPIEATPTGTGGYGYTF	TRBJ1-2	TRBV20-1